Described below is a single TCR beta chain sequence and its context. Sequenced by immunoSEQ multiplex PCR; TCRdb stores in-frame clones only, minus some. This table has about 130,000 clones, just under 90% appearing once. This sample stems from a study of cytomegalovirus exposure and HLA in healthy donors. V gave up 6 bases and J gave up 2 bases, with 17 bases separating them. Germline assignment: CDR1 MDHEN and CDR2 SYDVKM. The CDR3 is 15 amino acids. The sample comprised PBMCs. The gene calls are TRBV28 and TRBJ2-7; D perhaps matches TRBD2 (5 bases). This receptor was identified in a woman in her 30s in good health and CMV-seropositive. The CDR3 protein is CASREGGAETYEQYF. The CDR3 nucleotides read TGTGCCAGCAGGGAAGGTGGAGCGGAGACCTACGAGCAGTACTTC.